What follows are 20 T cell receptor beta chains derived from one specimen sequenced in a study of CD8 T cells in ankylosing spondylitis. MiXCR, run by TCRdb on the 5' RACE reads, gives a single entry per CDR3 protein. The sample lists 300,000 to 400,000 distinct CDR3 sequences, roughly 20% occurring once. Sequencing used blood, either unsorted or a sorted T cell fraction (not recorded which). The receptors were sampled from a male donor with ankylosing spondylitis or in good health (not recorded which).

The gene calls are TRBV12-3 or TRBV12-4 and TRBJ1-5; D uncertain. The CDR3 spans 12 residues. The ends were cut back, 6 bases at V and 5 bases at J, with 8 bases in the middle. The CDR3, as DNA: TGTGCCAGCAGGCCAGTTTATCAGCCCCAGCATTTT. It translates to CASRPVYQPQHF.

The CDR3 coding sequence is TGTGCCAGCAGGGGAAACGAGAGGAACACTGAAGCTTTCTTT. It yields the protein CASRGNERNTEAFF. The chain links TRBV12-3 or TRBV12-4 to TRBJ1-1; D unresolved. The CDR3 covers 14 residues. The V end lost 6 bases, the J end lost 1 base, and 12 bases lay between the germline ends.

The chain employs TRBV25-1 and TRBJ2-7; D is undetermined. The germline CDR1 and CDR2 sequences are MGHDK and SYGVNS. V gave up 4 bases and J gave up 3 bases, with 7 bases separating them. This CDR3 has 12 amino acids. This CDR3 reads CASSGIGYEQYF. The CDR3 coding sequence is TGTGCCAGCAGTGGAATAGGCTACGAGCAGTACTTC.

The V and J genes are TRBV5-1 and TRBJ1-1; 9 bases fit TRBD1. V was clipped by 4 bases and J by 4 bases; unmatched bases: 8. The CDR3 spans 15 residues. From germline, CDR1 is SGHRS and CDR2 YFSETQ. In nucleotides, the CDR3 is TGCGCCAGCAGCAGGAGGGACAGGGAGTTCACTGAAGCTTTCTTT. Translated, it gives CASSRRDREFTEAFF.

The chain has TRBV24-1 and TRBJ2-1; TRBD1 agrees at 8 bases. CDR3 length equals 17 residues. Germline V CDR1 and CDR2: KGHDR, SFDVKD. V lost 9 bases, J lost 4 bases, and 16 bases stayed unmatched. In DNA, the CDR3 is TGTGCCACCTCGATGACGACAGGGGTAGGTTTGTACAATGAGCAGTTCTTC. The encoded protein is CATSMTTGVGLYNEQFF.

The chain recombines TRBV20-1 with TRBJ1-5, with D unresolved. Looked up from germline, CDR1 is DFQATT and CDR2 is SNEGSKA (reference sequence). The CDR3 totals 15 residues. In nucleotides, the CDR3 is TGCTTTGCTAGAGTCCCCAGAGGAAGCAATCAGCCCCAGCATTTT. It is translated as CFARVPRGSNQPQHF.

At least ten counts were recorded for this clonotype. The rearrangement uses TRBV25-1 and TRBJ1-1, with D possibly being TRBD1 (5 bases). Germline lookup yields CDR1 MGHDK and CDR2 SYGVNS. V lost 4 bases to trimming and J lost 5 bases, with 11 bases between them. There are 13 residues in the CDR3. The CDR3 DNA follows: TGTGCCAGCAGTGGGGGTAAGGGGACTGAAGCTTTCTTT. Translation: CASSGGKGTEAFF.

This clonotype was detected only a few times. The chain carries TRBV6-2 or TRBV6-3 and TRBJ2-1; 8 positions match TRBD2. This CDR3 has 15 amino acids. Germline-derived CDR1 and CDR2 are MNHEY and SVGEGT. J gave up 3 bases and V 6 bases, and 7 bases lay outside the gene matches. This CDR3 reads CASSGGGGGYNEQFF. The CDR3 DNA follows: TGTGCCAGCAGCGGGGGGGGGGGCGGCTACAATGAGCAGTTCTTC.

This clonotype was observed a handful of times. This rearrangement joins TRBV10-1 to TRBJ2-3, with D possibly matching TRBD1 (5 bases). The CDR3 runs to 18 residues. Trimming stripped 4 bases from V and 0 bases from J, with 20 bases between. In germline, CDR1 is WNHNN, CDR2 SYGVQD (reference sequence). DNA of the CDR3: TGCGCCAGCAGTGCGGCAGGGAAATACCGAGGTAGCACAGATACGCAGTATTTT. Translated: CASSAAGKYRGSTDTQYF.

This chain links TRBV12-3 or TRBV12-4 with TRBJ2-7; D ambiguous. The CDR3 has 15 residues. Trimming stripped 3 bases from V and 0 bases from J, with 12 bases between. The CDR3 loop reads CASSLRPVLSYEQYF. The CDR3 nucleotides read TGTGCCAGCAGTTTGCGCCCTGTCCTCTCCTACGAGCAGTACTTC.

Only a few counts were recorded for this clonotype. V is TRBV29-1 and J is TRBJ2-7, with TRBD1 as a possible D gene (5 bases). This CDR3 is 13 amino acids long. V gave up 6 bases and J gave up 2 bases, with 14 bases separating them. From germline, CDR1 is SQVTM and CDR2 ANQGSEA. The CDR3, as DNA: TGCAGCGTCCTTTTTGACAGCACCTACGAGCAGTACTTC. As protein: CSVLFDSTYEQYF.

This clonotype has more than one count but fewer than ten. CDR3 sequence reads: CSAPHRRAGAPLVTQYF. CDR3 DNA sequence: TGCAGTGCTCCACACCGCCGAGCGGGGGCCCCCTTAGTGACCCAGTACTTC. The J gene is TRBJ2-5, the V gene TRBV20-1, with TRBD2 identical over 8 bases. Germline V lookup: CDR1 DFQATT, CDR2 SNEGSKA (reference sequence). The CDR3 is 17 amino acids. The J segment lost 7 bases and the V segment lost 5 bases, leaving 21 bases of the junction unmatched.

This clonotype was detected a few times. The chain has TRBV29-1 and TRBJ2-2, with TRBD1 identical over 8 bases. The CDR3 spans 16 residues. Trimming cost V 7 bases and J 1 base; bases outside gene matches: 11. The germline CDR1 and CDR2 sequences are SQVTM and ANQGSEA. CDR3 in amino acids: CSAVRRGQENTGELFF. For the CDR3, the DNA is TGCAGCGCAGTTAGGCGGGGACAGGAGAACACCGGGGAGCTGTTTTTT.

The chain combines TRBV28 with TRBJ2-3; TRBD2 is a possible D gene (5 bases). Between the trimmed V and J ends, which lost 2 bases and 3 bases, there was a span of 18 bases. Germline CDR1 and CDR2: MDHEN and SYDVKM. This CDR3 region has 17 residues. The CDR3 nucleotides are TGTGCCAGCAGTTTAACCCAGGACTTGTATCGAACAGATACGCAGTATTTT. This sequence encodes CASSLTQDLYRTDTQYF.

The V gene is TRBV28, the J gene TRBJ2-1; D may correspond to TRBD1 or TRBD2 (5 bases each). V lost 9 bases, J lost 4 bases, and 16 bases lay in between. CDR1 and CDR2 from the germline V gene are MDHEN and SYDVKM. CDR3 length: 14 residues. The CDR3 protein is CASNNLGDYNEQFF. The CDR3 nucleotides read TGTGCCAGTAACAACCTGGGGGATTACAATGAGCAGTTCTTC.

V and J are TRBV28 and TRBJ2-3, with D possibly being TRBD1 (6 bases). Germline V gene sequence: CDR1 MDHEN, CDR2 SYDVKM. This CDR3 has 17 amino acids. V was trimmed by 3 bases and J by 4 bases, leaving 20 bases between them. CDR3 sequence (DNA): TGTGCCAGCAGTTTTCCCCCCTTTACAGGGTCCCCAGATACGCAGTATTTT. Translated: CASSFPPFTGSPDTQYF.

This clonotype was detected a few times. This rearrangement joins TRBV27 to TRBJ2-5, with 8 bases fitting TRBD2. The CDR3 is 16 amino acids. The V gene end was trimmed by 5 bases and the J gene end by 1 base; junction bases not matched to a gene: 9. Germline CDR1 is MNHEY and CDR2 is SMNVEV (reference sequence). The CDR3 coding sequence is TGTGCCAGCAGTCCAAAGGCTAGCGGGTTCCAAGAGACCCAGTACTTC. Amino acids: CASSPKASGFQETQYF.

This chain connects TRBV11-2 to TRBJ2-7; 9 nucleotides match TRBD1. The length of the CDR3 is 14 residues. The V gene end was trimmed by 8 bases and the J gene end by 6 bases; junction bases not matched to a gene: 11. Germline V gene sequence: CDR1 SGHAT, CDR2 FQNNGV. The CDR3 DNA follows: TGTGCCAGCGGCTCTATCTTGGGACAGGGCGAGCAGTACTTC. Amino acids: CASGSILGQGEQYF.

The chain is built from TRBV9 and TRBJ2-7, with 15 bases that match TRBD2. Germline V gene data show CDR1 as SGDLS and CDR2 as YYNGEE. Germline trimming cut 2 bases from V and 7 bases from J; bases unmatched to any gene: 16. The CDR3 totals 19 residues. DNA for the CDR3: TGTGCCAGCAGCGTCCCCTGGACTAGCGGGGGGGGGCCGCGGGGTGAGCAGTACTTC. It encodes CASSVPWTSGGGPRGEQYF.

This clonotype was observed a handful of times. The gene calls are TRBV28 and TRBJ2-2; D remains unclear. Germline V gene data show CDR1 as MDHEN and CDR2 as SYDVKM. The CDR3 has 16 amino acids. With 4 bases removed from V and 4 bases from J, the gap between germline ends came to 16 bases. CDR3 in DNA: TGTGCCAGCAGTTCCCGACTCCCCGGGTCCACCGGGGAGCTGTTTTTT. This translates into CASSSRLPGSTGELFF.